The text below deals with one T cell receptor (beta chain). Its antigen is unknown. No per-base quality is available; no much larger clone lies one base away. To prepare the library, the immunoSEQ multiplex PCR assay was applied. In TCRdb, the immuneACCESS table is reduced to in-frame sequences with V and J assigned. These tables do not hold every clone; where another copy was compared, an unresolved V gene accounts for under half, and the others remain unexplained. This sample comprises 98,000 or so clones, approximately 80% of them detected only once. The ten largest account for under 12% of the sample. Reading from cysteine to phenylalanine, the CDR3 counts 15 amino acids. Only the CDR3 part of the read is kept: 45 bases, read in frame from the first base. Based on the germline V gene, the CDR1 and CDR2 sequences are SQVTM and ANQGSEA. V drops 3 bases and J drops 6 bases, leaving 15 bases in between.

This sample is part of a study of control samples from healthy donors and cancer patients (dated by TCRdb to about 2020). The sequence came from a woman between 25 and 40 years old in good health. The sequencing input was blood. The V and J segments used are TRBV29-1 and TRBJ1-6, with the D gene not clear enough to name. In nucleotides, the sequence is TGCAGCGTTGATTTTACCGGGGTAGTTAATTCACCCCTCCACTTT. It translates to CSVDFTGVVNSPLHF.